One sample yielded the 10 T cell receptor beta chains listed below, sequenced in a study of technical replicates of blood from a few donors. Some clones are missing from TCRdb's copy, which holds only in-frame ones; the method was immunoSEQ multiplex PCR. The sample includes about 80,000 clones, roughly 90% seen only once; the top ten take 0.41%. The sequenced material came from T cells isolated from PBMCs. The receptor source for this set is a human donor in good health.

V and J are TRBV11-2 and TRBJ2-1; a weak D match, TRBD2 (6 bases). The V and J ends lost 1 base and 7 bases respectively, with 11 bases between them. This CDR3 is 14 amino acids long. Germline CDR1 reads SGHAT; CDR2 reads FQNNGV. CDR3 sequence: CASSLAGAVNEQFF. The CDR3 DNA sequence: TGTGCCAGCAGCTTAGCGGGAGCCGTAAATGAGCAGTTCTTC.

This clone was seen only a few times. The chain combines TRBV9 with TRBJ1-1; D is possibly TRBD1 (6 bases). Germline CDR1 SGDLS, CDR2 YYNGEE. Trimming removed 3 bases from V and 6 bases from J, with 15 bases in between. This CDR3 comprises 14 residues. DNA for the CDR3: TGTGCCAGCAGCGCGTCAGGGGAATGGGCTGAAGCTTTCTTT. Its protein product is CASSASGEWAEAFF.

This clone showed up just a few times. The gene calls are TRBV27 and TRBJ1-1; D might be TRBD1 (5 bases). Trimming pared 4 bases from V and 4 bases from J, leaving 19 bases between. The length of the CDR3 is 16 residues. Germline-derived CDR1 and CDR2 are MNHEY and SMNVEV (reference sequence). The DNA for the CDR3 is TGTGCCAGCAGTTCGCTCAGATGGGGGGAAGGCACTGAAGCTTTCTTT. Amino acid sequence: CASSSLRWGEGTEAFF.

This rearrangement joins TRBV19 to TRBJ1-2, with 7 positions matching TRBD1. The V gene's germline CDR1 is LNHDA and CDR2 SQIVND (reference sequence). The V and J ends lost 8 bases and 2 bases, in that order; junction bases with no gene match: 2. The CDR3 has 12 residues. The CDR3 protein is CASATGNYGYTF. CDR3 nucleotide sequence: TGTGCCAGTGCGACAGGGAACTATGGCTACACCTTC.

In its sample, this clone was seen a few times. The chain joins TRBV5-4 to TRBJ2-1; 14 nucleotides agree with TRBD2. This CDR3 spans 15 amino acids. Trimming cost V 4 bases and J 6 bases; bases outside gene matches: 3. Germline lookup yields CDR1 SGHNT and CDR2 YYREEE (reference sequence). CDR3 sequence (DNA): TGTGCCAGCAGCCGGGGACTAGCGGGAGCCAATGAGCAGTTCTTC. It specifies CASSRGLAGANEQFF.

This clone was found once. The CDR3 region has the DNA TGTGCCAGCAGTTACCGCTCTCAGGGGGCGCGTCAGCCCCAGCATTTT. Its translation is CASSYRSQGARQPQHF. The chain recombines TRBV6-5 with TRBJ1-5; 8 bases match TRBD1. The CDR3 is 16 residues long. CDR1 and CDR2 (germline): MNHEY, SVGAGI. Trimming at V came to 2 bases and at J to 6 bases, leaving 9 bases not matched to a gene.

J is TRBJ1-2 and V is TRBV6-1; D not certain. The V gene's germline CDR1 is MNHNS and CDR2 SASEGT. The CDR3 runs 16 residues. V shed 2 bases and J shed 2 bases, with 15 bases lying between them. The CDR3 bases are TGTGCCAGCAGTGAAATGAGTCGGAGCCTAAACTATGGCTACACCTTC. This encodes CASSEMSRSLNYGYTF.

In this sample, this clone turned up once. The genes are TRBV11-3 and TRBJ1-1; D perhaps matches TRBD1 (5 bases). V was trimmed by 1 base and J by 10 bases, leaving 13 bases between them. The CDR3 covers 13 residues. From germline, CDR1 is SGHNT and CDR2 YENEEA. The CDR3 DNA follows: TGTGCCAGCAGCTTAGCGGCGACGGGGGGAGCTTTCTTT. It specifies CASSLAATGGAFF.

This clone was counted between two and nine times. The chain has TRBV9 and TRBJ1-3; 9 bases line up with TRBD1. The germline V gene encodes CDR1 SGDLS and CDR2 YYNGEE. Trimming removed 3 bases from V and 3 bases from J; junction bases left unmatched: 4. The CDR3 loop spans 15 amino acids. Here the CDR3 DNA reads TGTGCCAGCAGCGAGGGGACAGGGTATGGAAACACCATATATTTT. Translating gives CASSEGTGYGNTIYF. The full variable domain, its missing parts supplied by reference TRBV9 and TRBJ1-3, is DSGVTQTPKHLITATGQRVTLRCSPRSGDLSVYWYQQSLDQGLQFLIQYYNGEERAKGNILERFSAQQFPDLHSELNLSSLELGDSALYFCASSEGTGYGNTIYFGEGSWLTVV.

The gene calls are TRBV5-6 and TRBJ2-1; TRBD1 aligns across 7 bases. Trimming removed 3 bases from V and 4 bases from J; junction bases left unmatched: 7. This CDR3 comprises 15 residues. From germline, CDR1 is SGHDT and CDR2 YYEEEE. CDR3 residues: CASSYGQARYNEQFF. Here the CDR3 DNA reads TGTGCCAGCAGCTATGGACAGGCCCGATACAATGAGCAGTTCTTC. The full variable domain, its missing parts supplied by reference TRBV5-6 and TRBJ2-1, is DAGVTQSPTHLIKTRGQQVTLRCSPKSGHDTVSWYQQALGQGPQFIFQYYEEEERQRGNFPDRFSGHQFPNYSSELNVNALLLGDSALYLCASSYGQARYNEQFFGPGTRLTVL.